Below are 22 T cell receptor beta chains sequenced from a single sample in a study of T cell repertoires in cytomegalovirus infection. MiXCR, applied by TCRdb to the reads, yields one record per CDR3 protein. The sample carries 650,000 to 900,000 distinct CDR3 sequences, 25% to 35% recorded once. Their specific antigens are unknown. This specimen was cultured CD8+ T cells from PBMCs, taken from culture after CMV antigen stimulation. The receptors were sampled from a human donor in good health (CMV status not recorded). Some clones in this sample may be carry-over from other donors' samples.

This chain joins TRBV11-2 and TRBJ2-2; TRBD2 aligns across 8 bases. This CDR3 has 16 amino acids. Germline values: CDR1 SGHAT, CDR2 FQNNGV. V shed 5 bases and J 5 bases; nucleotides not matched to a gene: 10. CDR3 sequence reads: CASSPWKAGVTGELFF. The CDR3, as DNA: TGTGCCAGCAGCCCCTGGAAAGCGGGGGTTACCGGGGAGCTGTTTTTT.

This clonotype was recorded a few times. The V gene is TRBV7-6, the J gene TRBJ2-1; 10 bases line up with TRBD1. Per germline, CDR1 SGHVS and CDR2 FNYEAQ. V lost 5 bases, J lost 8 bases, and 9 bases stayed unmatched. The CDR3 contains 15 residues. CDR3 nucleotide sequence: TGTGCCAGCAGCAAGGGACAGGGGTTCATGTATGAGCAGTTCTTC. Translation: CASSKGQGFMYEQFF.

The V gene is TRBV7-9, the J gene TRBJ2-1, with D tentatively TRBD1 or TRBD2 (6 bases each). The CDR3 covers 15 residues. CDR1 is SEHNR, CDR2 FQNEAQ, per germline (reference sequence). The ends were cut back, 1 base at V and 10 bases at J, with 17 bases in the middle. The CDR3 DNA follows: TGTGCCAGCAGCTTAGGATGGAGGGGGGACGGGGAGCAGTTCTTC. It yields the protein CASSLGWRGDGEQFF.

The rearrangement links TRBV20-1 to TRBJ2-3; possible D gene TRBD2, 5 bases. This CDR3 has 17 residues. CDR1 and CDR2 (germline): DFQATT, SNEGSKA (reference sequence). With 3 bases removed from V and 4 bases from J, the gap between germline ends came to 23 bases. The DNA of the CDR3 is TGCAGTGCTAGTAACCCGATTAGCGCAACTAGATCAGATACGCAGTATTTT. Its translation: CSASNPISATRSDTQYF.

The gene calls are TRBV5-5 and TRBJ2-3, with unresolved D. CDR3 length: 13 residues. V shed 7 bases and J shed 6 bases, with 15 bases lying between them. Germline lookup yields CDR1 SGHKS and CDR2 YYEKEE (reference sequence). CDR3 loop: CASWPDSVDTQYF. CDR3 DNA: TGTGCCAGCTGGCCTGACTCGGTGGATACGCAGTATTTT.

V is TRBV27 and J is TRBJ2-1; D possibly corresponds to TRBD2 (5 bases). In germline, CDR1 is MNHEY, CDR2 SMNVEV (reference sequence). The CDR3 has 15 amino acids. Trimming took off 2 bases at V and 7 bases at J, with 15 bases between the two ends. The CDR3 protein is CASSLLGGADNEQFF. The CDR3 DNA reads TGTGCCAGCAGTTTACTTGGAGGAGCGGATAATGAGCAGTTCTTC.

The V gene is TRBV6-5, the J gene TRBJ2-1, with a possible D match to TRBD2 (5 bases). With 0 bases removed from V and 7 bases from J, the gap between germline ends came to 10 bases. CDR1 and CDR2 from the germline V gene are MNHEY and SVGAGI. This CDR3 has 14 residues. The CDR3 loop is CASSYSNGLNEQFF. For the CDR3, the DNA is TGTGCCAGCAGTTACTCGAACGGACTTAATGAGCAGTTCTTC.

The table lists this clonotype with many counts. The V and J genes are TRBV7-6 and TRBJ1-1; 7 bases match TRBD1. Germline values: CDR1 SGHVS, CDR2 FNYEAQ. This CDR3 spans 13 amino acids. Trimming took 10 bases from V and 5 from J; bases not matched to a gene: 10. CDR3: CATGRQGLTEAFF. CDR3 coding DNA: TGTGCCACCGGGAGACAGGGTCTAACTGAAGCTTTCTTT.

CDR3 in amino acids: CASNPQGSGNQPQHF. The CDR3 bases are TGTGCCAGCAATCCCCAGGGGTCGGGCAATCAGCCCCAGCATTTT. This chain links TRBV27 with TRBJ1-5, with D maybe TRBD1 (6 bases). Germline V gives CDR1 MNHEY, CDR2 SMNVEV (reference sequence). Trimming stripped 7 bases from V and 2 bases from J, with 15 bases between. The CDR3 is 15 residues long.

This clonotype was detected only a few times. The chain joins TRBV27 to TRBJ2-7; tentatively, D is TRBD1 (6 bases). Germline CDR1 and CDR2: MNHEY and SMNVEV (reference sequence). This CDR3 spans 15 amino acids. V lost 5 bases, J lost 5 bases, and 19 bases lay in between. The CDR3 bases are TGTGCCAGCAGTCTACCACCCTTTCACAGGGACGAGCAGTACGTC. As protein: CASSLPPFHRDEQYV.

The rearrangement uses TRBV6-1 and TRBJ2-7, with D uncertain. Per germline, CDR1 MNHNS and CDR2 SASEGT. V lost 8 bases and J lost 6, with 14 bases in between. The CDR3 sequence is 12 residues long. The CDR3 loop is CASLGWVCEQYF. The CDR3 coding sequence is TGTGCCAGCTTGGGTTGGGTCTGCGAGCAGTACTTC.

The CDR3 coding sequence is TGCGCCAGCAGCCAATTGGTTGGTCAGCCCCAGCATTTT. This codes for CASSQLVGQPQHF. The V gene is TRBV4-1, the J gene TRBJ1-5; D is uncertain. V was clipped by 2 bases and J by 6 bases, with 8 bases between them. The CDR3 has 13 amino acids. The germline gives CDR1 MGHRA, CDR2 YSYEKL.

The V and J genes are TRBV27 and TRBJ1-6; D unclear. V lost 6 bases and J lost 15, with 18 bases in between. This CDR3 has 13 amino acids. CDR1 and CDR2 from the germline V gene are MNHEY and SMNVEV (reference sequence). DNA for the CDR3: TGTGCCAGCAGGGAACCGGGCCAGTATCGCCTCCACTTT. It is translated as CASREPGQYRLHF.

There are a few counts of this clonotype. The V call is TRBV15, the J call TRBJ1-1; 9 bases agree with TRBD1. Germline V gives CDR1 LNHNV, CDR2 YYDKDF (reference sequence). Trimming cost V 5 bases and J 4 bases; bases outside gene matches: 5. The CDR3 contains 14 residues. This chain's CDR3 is CATSEQGASTEAFF. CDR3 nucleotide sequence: TGTGCCACCAGCGAACAGGGGGCCAGCACTGAAGCTTTCTTT.

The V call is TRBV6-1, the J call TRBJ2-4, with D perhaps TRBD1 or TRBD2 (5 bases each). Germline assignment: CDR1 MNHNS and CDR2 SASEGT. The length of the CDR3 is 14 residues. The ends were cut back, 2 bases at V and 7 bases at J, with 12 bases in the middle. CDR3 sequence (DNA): TGTGCCAGCAGTGAATTGGGGACGATGAACATTCAGTACTTC. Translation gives CASSELGTMNIQYF.

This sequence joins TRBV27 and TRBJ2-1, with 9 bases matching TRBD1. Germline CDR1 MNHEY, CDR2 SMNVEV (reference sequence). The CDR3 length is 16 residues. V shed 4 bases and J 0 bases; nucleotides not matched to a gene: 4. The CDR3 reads CASSSGQGSSYNEQFF. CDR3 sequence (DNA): TGTGCCAGCAGTTCCGGACAGGGGAGCTCCTACAATGAGCAGTTCTTC.

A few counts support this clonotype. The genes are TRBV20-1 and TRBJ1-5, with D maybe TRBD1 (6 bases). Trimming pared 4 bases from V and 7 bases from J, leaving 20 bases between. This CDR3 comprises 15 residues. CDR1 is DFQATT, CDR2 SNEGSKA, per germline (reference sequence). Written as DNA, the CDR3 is TGCAGTGCTAATCCTCGCAGGGGCGCGGGACAGCCCCAGCATTTT. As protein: CSANPRRGAGQPQHF.

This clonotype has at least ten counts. The CDR3 coding sequence is TGTGCCAGCAGCGTCGGGACAGGGGGACGCAATCAGCCCCAGCATTTT. Encoded protein: CASSVGTGGRNQPQHF. The chain couples TRBV7-6 to TRBJ1-5; 11 bases align to TRBD1. V lost 5 bases to trimming and J lost 2 bases; unmatched junction nucleotides: 5. Germline CDR1 is SGHVS and CDR2 is FNYEAQ. CDR3 length: 16 residues.

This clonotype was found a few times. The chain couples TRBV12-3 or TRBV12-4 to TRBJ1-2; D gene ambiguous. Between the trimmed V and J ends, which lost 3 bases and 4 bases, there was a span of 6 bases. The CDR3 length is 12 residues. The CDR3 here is CASSLTFYGYTF. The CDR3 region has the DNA TGTGCCAGCAGTTTGACATTCTATGGCTACACCTTC.

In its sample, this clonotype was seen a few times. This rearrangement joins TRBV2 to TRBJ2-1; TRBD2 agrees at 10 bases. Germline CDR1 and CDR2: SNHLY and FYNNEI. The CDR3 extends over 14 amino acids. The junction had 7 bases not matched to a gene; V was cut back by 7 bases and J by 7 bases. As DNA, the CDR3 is TGTGCCAGCATCCTCAGCGGGGGGGCGAATGAGCAGTTCTTC. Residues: CASILSGGANEQFF.

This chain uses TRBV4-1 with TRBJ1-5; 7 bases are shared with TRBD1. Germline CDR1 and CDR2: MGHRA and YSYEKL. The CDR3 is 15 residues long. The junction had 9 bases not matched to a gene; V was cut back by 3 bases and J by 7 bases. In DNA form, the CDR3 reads TGCGCCAGCAGCCACAACAGGGGAGGAAGGCAGCCCCAGCATTTT. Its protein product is CASSHNRGGRQPQHF.

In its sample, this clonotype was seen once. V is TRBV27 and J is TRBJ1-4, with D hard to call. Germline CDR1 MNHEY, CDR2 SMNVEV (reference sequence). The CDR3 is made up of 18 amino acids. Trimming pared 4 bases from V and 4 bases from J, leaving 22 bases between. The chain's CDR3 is CASSSTRSHTRNNEKLFF. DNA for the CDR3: TGTGCCAGCAGTTCTACCCGATCGCACACCCGTAATAATGAAAAACTGTTTTTT.